The TCR beta chain under discussion was sequenced for a study of T cell responses to AZD1222 COVID-19 vaccine. Overall study: Second doses at about 4 or about 12 weeks were pooled. Points from the study as a whole: Targets within unmutated variant regions were reportedly found for nearly half of spike-specific TCRs. No repertoire was sampled before or during the peak T cell response, only after it. Spike-specific TCR repertoires showed rising breadth and depth after two AZD1222 doses.

The assay was immunoSEQ multiplex PCR, and TCRdb's table has in-frame clones only and misses some. This table holds 95,000 to 150,000 clones, approximately 90% found once. The table lists this clone with a few counts. The target antigen is unknown. V gave up 8 bases and J gave up 4 bases; unmatched junction bases: 5. The CDR3 length is 14 residues. Germline lookup yields CDR1 MNHEY and CDR2 SVGAGI. This chain connects TRBV6-5 to TRBJ1-1; TRBD1 aligns across 12 bases. This clonotype was sampled from an adult in good health. Sequencing was performed on peripheral blood, taken on day 0 of AZD1222 vaccination. Here the CDR3 DNA reads TGTGCCAGCGGTACGGGACAGGGGGCCACTGAAGCTTTCTTT. It specifies CASGTGQGATEAFF.